These 32 T cell receptor beta chains originate from one sample sequenced in a study of T cells in Graves' hyperthyroidism and ophthalmopathy. What was amplified from RNA transcripts were TCR beta CDR3 regions. Researchers ran a first-round RT-PCR on the TCR CDR3 using the HTBI primer set. TCRdb reanalysed the multiplex PCR reads using MiXCR and keeps one entry per CDR3 protein. The sample includes around 300,000 distinct CDR3 sequences, approximately 26% of them seen just once. The sequenced material came from blood. These TCRs come from a man aged 35 to 55 with Graves' hyperthyroidism that later progressed to Graves' ophthalmopathy.

This clonotype was detected ten times or more. V and J are TRBV19 and TRBJ1-5, with unresolved D. CDR3 length equals 12 residues. The V end was cut by 5 bases, the J end by 3 bases, with 5 bases between. The germline V gene encodes CDR1 LNHDA and CDR2 SQIVND (reference sequence). Written as DNA, the CDR3 is TGTGCCAGTAGTCTTCACAATCAGCCCCAGCATTTT. Translating gives CASSLHNQPQHF. The whole variable domain, filled in from reference TRBV19 and TRBJ1-5, reads DGGITQSPKYLFRKEGQNVTLSCEQNLNHDAMYWYRQDPGQGLRLIYYSQIVNDFQKGDIAEGYSVSREKKESFPLTVTSAQKNPTAFYLCASSLHNQPQHFGDGTRLSIL.

This clonotype was counted many times. The genes are TRBV28 and TRBJ2-7; 9 bases are a match to TRBD1. Germline V gene data show CDR1 as MDHEN and CDR2 as SYDVKM. The CDR3 contains 15 residues. Losses at the gene ends were 6 bases for V and 6 bases for J; bases not matched to a gene: 12. The CDR3 nucleotides read TGTGCCAGCAGGTTTGGACAGGGGTCTCTCTCCGAGCAGTACTTC. This sequence encodes CASRFGQGSLSEQYF.

The chain has TRBV6-5 and TRBJ1-2, with TRBD1 matching over 10 bases. CDR3 size: 15 residues. Germline trimming cut 0 bases from V and 8 bases from J; bases unmatched to any gene: 6. CDR1 is MNHEY and CDR2 is SVGAGI in the germline V gene. The DNA for the CDR3 is TGTGCCAGCAGTTACTCGAGACAGGGGGCGTACGGCTACACCTTC. Translating gives CASSYSRQGAYGYTF.

This clonotype showed up just a few times. The gene calls are TRBV28 and TRBJ2-7; D may be TRBD1 (6 bases). The V gene's germline CDR1 is MDHEN and CDR2 SYDVKM. This CDR3 spans 12 amino acids. The V gene lost 8 bases and the J gene lost 2 bases, with 10 bases spanning the gap. Written as DNA, the CDR3 is TGTGCCAGCGCCGGACAGACCTACGAGCAGTACTTC. This translates into CASAGQTYEQYF.

This chain links TRBV28 with TRBJ1-1; weak D call: TRBD1 (5 bases). This CDR3 spans 15 amino acids. Germline assignment: CDR1 MDHEN and CDR2 SYDVKM. V was trimmed by 6 bases and J by 4 bases, leaving 18 bases between them. The CDR3 loop is CASSHDAGGGTEAFF. The CDR3 DNA follows: TGTGCCAGCAGCCACGACGCCGGGGGAGGCACTGAAGCTTTCTTT. The full variable domain, rest sourced from reference TRBV28 and TRBJ1-1, is DVKVTQSSRYLVKRTGEKVFLECVQDMDHENMFWYRQDPGLGLRLIYFSYDVKMKEKGDIPEGYSVSREKKERFSLILESASTNQTSMYLCASSHDAGGGTEAFFGQGTRLTVV.

This clonotype was counted many times. The chain has TRBV19 and TRBJ1-5, with TRBD1 as a possible D gene (6 bases). CDR3 length equals 14 residues. Trimming took 4 bases from V and 6 from J, leaving 13 bases between them. CDR1 and CDR2 (germline): LNHDA, SQIVND (reference sequence). This chain's CDR3 is CASSSTGMGQPQHF. In DNA, the CDR3 is TGTGCCAGTAGTAGCACAGGGATGGGTCAGCCCCAGCATTTT.

Many counts were recorded for this clonotype. J is TRBJ2-7 and V is TRBV7-2; D remains ambiguous. The CDR3 sequence is 12 residues long. The V end was cut by 2 bases, the J end by 5 bases, with 7 bases between. Germline CDR1 reads SGHTA; CDR2 reads FQGNSA. The CDR3 protein is CASSLQANEQYF. The CDR3 nucleotides are TGTGCCAGCAGCTTACAGGCGAACGAGCAGTACTTC. The full variable domain, rest sourced from reference TRBV7-2 and TRBJ2-7, is GAGVSQSPSNKVTEKGKDVELRCDPISGHTALYWYRQSLGQGLEFLIYFQGNSAPDKSGLPSDRFSAERTGGSVSTLTIQRTQQEDSAVYLCASSLQANEQYFGPGTRLTVT.

There are many counts of this clonotype. The chain carries TRBV20-1 and TRBJ1-1; unclear D gene. V was pared by 2 bases and J by 1 base, with 14 bases between. The V gene's germline CDR1 is DFQATT and CDR2 SNEGSKA (reference sequence). The CDR3 loop spans 15 amino acids. The CDR3 nucleotides are TGCAGTGCTAGATCGATTGAGCTCACGAACACTGAAGCTTTCTTT. Encoded protein: CSARSIELTNTEAFF.

This chain uses TRBV7-3 with TRBJ2-2; 10 bases are a match to TRBD1. The ends lost 7 bases at V and 5 bases at J; junction bases unmatched: 7. Germline V gene sequence: CDR1 SGHTA, CDR2 FQGTGA. The CDR3 extends over 15 amino acids. CDR3 region: CASTSGTGATGELFF. The CDR3 nucleotides read TGTGCCAGCACCTCGGGGACAGGGGCGACCGGGGAGCTGTTTTTT. Supplemented by reference TRBV7-3 and TRBJ2-2, the full variable domain reads GAGVSQTPSNKVTEKGKYVELRCDPISGHTALYWYRQSLGQGPEFLIYFQGTGAADDSGLPNDRFFAVRPEGSVSTLKIQRTERGDSAVYLCASTSGTGATGELFFGEGSRLTVL.

This clonotype was recorded at least ten times. The chain carries TRBV9 and TRBJ2-5; D may be TRBD1 or TRBD2 (6 bases each). V lost 0 bases, J lost 4 bases, and 16 bases lay in between. The CDR3 is 16 residues long. The germline gives CDR1 SGDLS, CDR2 YYNGEE. CDR3 coding DNA: TGTGCCAGCAGCGTAGGGCTAGCTGGGGGGCCAGAGACCCAGTACTTC. Protein sequence: CASSVGLAGGPETQYF.

This clonotype was observed at least ten times. The chain is built from TRBV30 and TRBJ1-5; unclear D gene. CDR1 and CDR2 (germline): GTSNPN, SVGIG (reference sequence). This CDR3 is built from 15 residues. Trimming shortened V by 2 bases and J by 5 bases, and 16 bases separated the two germline ends. The chain's CDR3 is CAWSSGPPRDQPQHF. DNA of the CDR3: TGTGCCTGGAGTTCGGGCCCCCCACGGGATCAGCCCCAGCATTTT.

V gene TRBV4-1 combines with J gene TRBJ2-5; 7 nucleotides line up with TRBD2. This CDR3 region has 15 residues. Trimming removed 0 bases from V and 4 bases from J; junction bases left unmatched: 5. The germline CDR1 and CDR2 sequences are MGHRA and YSYEKL. CDR3 sequence: CASSQEVASGETQYF. CDR3 sequence (DNA): TGCGCCAGCAGCCAAGAAGTAGCTAGCGGAGAGACCCAGTACTTC.

This clonotype was recorded at least ten times. V gene TRBV20-1 combines with J gene TRBJ2-5; TRBD2 aligns across 12 bases. The germline V gene encodes CDR1 DFQATT and CDR2 SNEGSKA (reference sequence). J gave up 3 bases and V 6 bases, and 5 bases lay outside the gene matches. The CDR3 length is 14 residues. CDR3 residues: CSARPSGGEETQYF. CDR3 nucleotides: TGCAGTGCGAGACCTAGCGGGGGGGAAGAGACCCAGTACTTC.

Ten or more counts support this clonotype. This chain connects TRBV24-1 to TRBJ1-5, with D hard to call. V lost 3 bases, J lost 0 bases, and 8 bases lay in between. Germline V gene data show CDR1 as KGHDR and CDR2 as SFDVKD. CDR3 length: 15 residues. For the CDR3, the DNA is TGTGCCACCAGTGATGAAGGGAATAGCAATCAGCCCCAGCATTTT. Translating gives CATSDEGNSNQPQHF.

This clonotype was seen ten or more times. Here the CDR3 DNA reads TGTGCCAGCATCGGAAAACAGGGCCTCCACTATGGCTACACCTTC. This encodes CASIGKQGLHYGYTF. The chain joins TRBV6-5 to TRBJ1-2, with D maybe TRBD1 (6 bases). The CDR3 contains 15 residues. Germline V gene sequence: CDR1 MNHEY, CDR2 SVGAGI. The V end lost 7 bases, the J end lost 3 bases, and 18 bases lay between the germline ends.

This clonotype was observed many times. This chain links TRBV27 with TRBJ1-5, with 10 bases fitting TRBD1. CDR1 is MNHEY and CDR2 is SMNVEV in the germline V gene (reference sequence). This CDR3 region has 15 residues. V dropped 5 bases and J dropped 6; count of bases not matched to a gene: 7. This chain's CDR3 is CASSPDRGLGQPQHF. CDR3 nucleotides: TGTGCCAGCAGTCCCGACAGGGGGCTGGGTCAGCCCCAGCATTTT.

This clonotype was counted ten times or more. J is TRBJ1-3 and V is TRBV29-1; tentative D call: TRBD1 (5 bases). The CDR3 sequence is 15 residues long. Between the trimmed V and J ends, which lost 4 bases and 0 bases, there was a span of 13 bases. Per germline, CDR1 SQVTM and CDR2 ANQGSEA. CDR3 protein: CSVVGPGVSGNTIYF. CDR3 nucleotide sequence: TGCAGCGTTGTGGGCCCGGGGGTCTCTGGAAACACCATATATTTT. Full variable domain (missing parts from reference TRBV29-1 and TRBJ1-3): SAVISQKPSRDICQRGTSLTIQCQVDSQVTMMFWYRQQPGQSLTLIATANQGSEATYESGFVIDKFPISRPNLTFSTLTVSNMSPEDSSIYLCSVVGPGVSGNTIYFGEGSWLTVV.

This clonotype was seen a single time. V gene TRBV6-1 combines with J gene TRBJ1-1, with D maybe TRBD1 (5 bases). The CDR3 has 15 amino acids. Germline-derived CDR1 and CDR2 are MNHNS and SASEGT. V lost 6 bases, J lost 3 bases, and 17 bases lay in between. CDR3 amino acids: CASRRMGPLDTEAFF. For the CDR3, the DNA is TGTGCCAGCAGGAGGATGGGGCCCCTCGACACTGAAGCTTTCTTT.

This clonotype was seen at least ten times. The CDR3: CASNRPGQVPNQPQHF. The CDR3 DNA reads as TGTGCCAGCAACCGCCCGGGACAGGTACCAAACCAGCCCCAGCATTTT. The chain links TRBV6-1 to TRBJ1-5, with 8 positions matching TRBD1. Germline V gives CDR1 MNHNS, CDR2 SASEGT. This CDR3 is built from 16 residues. The ends lost 7 bases at V and 7 bases at J; junction bases unmatched: 15.

This clonotype was observed a handful of times. At one boundary the junction diverges from the germline segment, which might be a read error. The CDR3 loop is CASSPRGAVGETQYF. The CDR3 DNA follows: TGTGCTAGCAGCCCCCGGGGGGCAGTCGGAGAGACCCAGTACTTC. V usage is TRBV7-7 and J usage is TRBJ2-5; D perhaps matches TRBD2 (7 bases). Looked up from germline, CDR1 is SSHAT and CDR2 is FNYEAQ (reference sequence). There are 15 residues in the CDR3. Based on the CDR3 plus reference TRBV7-7 and TRBJ2-5, the full variable domain is GAGVSQSPRYKVTKRGQDVTLRCDPISSHATLYWYQQALGQGPEFLTYFNYEAQPDKSGLPSDRFSAERPEGSISTLTIQRTEQRDSAMYRCASSPRGAVGETQYFGPGTRLLVL.

This clonotype was seen many times. The chain combines TRBV28 with TRBJ1-1; TRBD1 aligns across 7 bases. V trimming: 5 bases; J trimming: 4 bases; junction bases outside the gene matches: 7. Germline V gives CDR1 MDHEN, CDR2 SYDVKM. The CDR3 is made up of 14 amino acids. CDR3 amino acids: CASSPHRGSTEAFF. In nucleotides, the CDR3 is TGTGCCAGCAGTCCCCACAGGGGATCCACTGAAGCTTTCTTT.

The V and J genes are TRBV5-6 and TRBJ2-5; D ambiguous. The CDR3 runs to 14 residues. The germline gives CDR1 SGHDT, CDR2 YYEEEE. V was pared by 0 bases and J by 3 bases, with 9 bases between. The DNA of the CDR3 is TGTGCCAGCAGCTTGGTGCGCAGAGAAGAGACCCAGTACTTC. This encodes CASSLVRREETQYF.

This clonotype was detected many times. The genes are TRBV13 and TRBJ1-1; 11 positions agree with TRBD1. Per the germline V gene, CDR1 is PRHDT and CDR2 is FYEKMQ (reference sequence). CDR3 length equals 16 residues. Germline trimming cut 4 bases from V and 5 bases from J; bases unmatched to any gene: 9. CDR3 coding DNA: TGTGCCAGCAGCTCACAGGACAGGGGGCGAAGAACTGAAGCTTTCTTT. It translates to CASSSQDRGRRTEAFF.

V and J are TRBV29-1 and TRBJ2-4, with D tentatively TRBD1 (5 bases). CDR1 and CDR2 from the germline V gene are SQVTM and ANQGSEA. V was shortened by 4 bases and J by 4 bases, with 17 bases between the two germline ends. CDR3 length: 15 residues. The CDR3 is CSVAKGLTSKNIQYF. The CDR3 coding sequence is TGCAGCGTTGCAAAGGGGCTTACGTCGAAAAACATTCAGTACTTC.

The sample holds many counts of this clonotype. The rearrangement uses TRBV27 and TRBJ2-7; no clear D. This CDR3 spans 16 amino acids. The ends were cut back, 6 bases at V and 7 bases at J, with 25 bases in the middle. Germline V lookup: CDR1 MNHEY, CDR2 SMNVEV (reference sequence). The CDR3 sequence: CASSPTRVRGFGEQYF. The CDR3 bases are TGTGCCAGCAGCCCCACCCGGGTACGTGGGTTCGGAGAGCAGTACTTC.

This chain connects TRBV6-1 to TRBJ2-7; D not certain. Deletions cut 1 base from V and 0 bases from J, with 10 bases between. CDR1 and CDR2 (germline): MNHNS, SASEGT. The CDR3 contains 15 residues. The CDR3 region is CASSEGLGPSYEQYF. The CDR3 DNA sequence: TGTGCCAGCAGTGAAGGGTTGGGCCCCTCCTACGAGCAGTACTTC.

This clonotype has a count of ten or more. The chain combines TRBV6-1 with TRBJ2-7; no clear D. CDR1 is MNHNS, CDR2 SASEGT, per germline. The CDR3 has 13 amino acids. Trimming shortened V by 5 bases and J by 5 bases, and 13 bases separated the two germline ends. The CDR3 region has the DNA TGTGCCAGCAGTCCGCTGGCTCGGGACGAGCAGTACTTC. This encodes CASSPLARDEQYF.

This clonotype was counted at least ten times. The rearrangement links TRBV9 to TRBJ1-2, with D uncertain. The CDR3 sequence is 14 residues long. The ends were cut back, 1 base at V and 8 bases at J, with 15 bases in the middle. Germline CDR1 and CDR2: SGDLS and YYNGEE. The CDR3 region is CASSVSGRPTGYTF. DNA of the CDR3: TGTGCCAGCAGCGTATCTGGCAGGCCCACGGGCTACACCTTC.

This clonotype was seen ten or more times. This CDR3 is CASSYSRTVNTEAFF. In DNA, the CDR3 is TGTGCCAGCAGTTACTCGAGAACGGTGAACACTGAAGCTTTCTTT. This sequence joins TRBV6-5 and TRBJ1-1, with D uncertain. Germline V lookup: CDR1 MNHEY, CDR2 SVGAGI. Trimming cost V 0 bases and J 0 bases, with 8 bases left between them. The CDR3 spans 15 residues.

This clonotype showed up many times. A much more abundant neighbour one base away suggests this may be a read error. The chain joins TRBV27 to TRBJ2-7; D is ambiguous. V dropped 1 base and J dropped 5 bases, with 12 bases sitting between them. CDR1 is MNHEY and CDR2 is SMNVEV in the germline V gene (reference sequence). The CDR3 covers 14 residues. The CDR3 loop is CASSLLSGEHEQYF. Here the CDR3 DNA reads TGTGCCAGCAGTTTATTATCAGGTGAACACGAGCAGTACTTC.

The chain uses TRBV12-3 or TRBV12-4 and TRBJ2-2; D remains unclear. Trimming took off 6 bases at V and 2 bases at J, with 10 bases between the two ends. This CDR3 region has 14 residues. CDR3: CASSRSVNTGELFF. CDR3 coding DNA: TGTGCCAGCAGCCGGTCAGTAAACACCGGGGAGCTGTTTTTT.

Many counts were recorded for this clonotype. The rearrangement uses TRBV27 and TRBJ2-7, with 8 bases identical to TRBD2. CDR3 length: 15 residues. The ends lost 5 bases at V and 0 bases at J; junction bases unmatched: 6. CDR1 is MNHEY, CDR2 SMNVEV, per germline (reference sequence). The CDR3: CASSPTSAFSYEQYF. CDR3 in DNA: TGTGCCAGCAGTCCGACTAGCGCTTTCTCCTACGAGCAGTACTTC.